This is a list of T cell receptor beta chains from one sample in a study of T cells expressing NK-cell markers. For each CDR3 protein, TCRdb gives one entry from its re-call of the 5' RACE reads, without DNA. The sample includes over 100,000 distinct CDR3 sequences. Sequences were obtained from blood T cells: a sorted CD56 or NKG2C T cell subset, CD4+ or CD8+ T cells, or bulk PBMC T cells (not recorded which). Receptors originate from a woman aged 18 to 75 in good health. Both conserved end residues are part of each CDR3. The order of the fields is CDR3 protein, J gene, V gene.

CDR3: CASSGTGSYNYGYTF
J: TRBJ1-2
V: TRBV7-2

CDR3: CASSGPGQGDETQYF
J: TRBJ2-5
V: TRBV7-2

CDR3: CASSPLGPSSSYEQYF
J: TRBJ2-7
V: TRBV7-2

CDR3: CSVGDQNTGELFF
J: TRBJ2-2
V: TRBV29-1

CDR3: CASSGEGANIQYF
J: TRBJ2-4
V: TRBV9

CDR3: CSARGTSSTGPSGRYYEQYF
J: TRBJ2-7
V: TRBV20-1

CDR3: CATSAAGSQPQHF
J: TRBJ1-5
V: TRBV24-1

CDR3: CASKGLAGDTQYF
J: TRBJ2-3
V: TRBV10-1

CDR3: CASRLAWRHEGGNTEAFF
J: TRBJ1-1
V: TRBV12-2

CDR3: CASSPPDRVNTEAFF
J: TRBJ1-1
V: TRBV7-2

CDR3: CSARITSGLLYEQYF
J: TRBJ2-7
V: TRBV20-1

CDR3: CSASPVLRESNEQYF
J: TRBJ2-7
V: TRBV20-1

CDR3: CATSASTGELFF
J: TRBJ2-2
V: TRBV24-1

CDR3: CASSLTGTSGDTQYF
J: TRBJ2-3
V: TRBV7-7

CDR3: CASSWGNTGELFF
J: TRBJ2-2
V: TRBV7-6

CDR3: CSVETGNVYEQYF
J: TRBJ2-7
V: TRBV29-1

CDR3: CSVEGYSGSGEQYF
J: TRBJ2-7
V: TRBV29-1

CDR3: CASSFGSFEQYF
J: TRBJ2-7
V: TRBV7-9

CDR3: CASRRLALPRFNEQFF
J: TRBJ2-1
V: TRBV27

CDR3: CSAIVGVVTNTEAFF
J: TRBJ1-1
V: TRBV20-1

CDR3: CASSYGGNQPQHF
J: TRBJ1-5
V: TRBV6-6

CDR3: CASSQVGRSSYNEQFF
J: TRBJ2-1
V: TRBV14

CDR3: CASTQGSSGGDTQYF
J: TRBJ2-3
V: TRBV19

CDR3: CSAQPPRLAPNTEAFF
J: TRBJ1-1
V: TRBV20-1